This T cell receptor beta chain was profiled in a study of blood T cell repertoires in COVID-19. Sequencing used immunoSEQ multiplex PCR; TCRdb keeps in-frame clones, though not all of them. Here the sample spans approximately 150,000 clones, about 82% being singletons. J was trimmed by 6 bases and V by 6 bases; bases with no gene match: 5. The CDR3 loop spans 13 amino acids. Patients from Seattle were sampled longitudinally, starting during active infection. The sequence came from a woman of 80 years or more with COVID-19, enrolled during active disease. V is TRBV12-3 or TRBV12-4 and J is TRBJ1-1, with TRBD1 matching over 9 bases. Material for sequencing was peripheral blood. The CDR3 region has the DNA TGTGCCAGCAGACAGGGGGCAAGTGCTGAAGCTTTCTTT. Protein product: CASRQGASAEAFF.